These 15 T cell receptor beta chains originate from one sample sequenced in a study of cytomegalovirus exposure and HLA in healthy donors. Libraries were prepared by immunoSEQ multiplex PCR; TCRdb keeps only in-frame clonotypes and omits some of them. This sample has 100,000 to 150,000 clones, with 80% to 90% found just once. Material: PBMCs. The receptors derive from a woman under 30 in good health and CMV-seronegative.

The chain couples TRBV27 to TRBJ2-7; 13 bases line up with TRBD2. This CDR3 has 14 residues. CDR1 and CDR2 (germline): MNHEY, SMNVEV (reference sequence). Unmatched junction bases numbered 1, after V lost 6 bases and J lost 2 bases. The CDR3 loop is CASRGLAGTYEQYF. CDR3 nucleotides: TGTGCCAGCAGGGGACTAGCGGGGACCTACGAGCAGTACTTC.

The genes are TRBV9 and TRBJ2-3; TRBD2 matches at 9 bases. There are 15 residues in the CDR3. V shed 3 bases and J 1 base; nucleotides not matched to a gene: 3. Germline values: CDR1 SGDLS, CDR2 YYNGEE. This CDR3 reads CASSASSGGTDTQYF. The CDR3, as DNA: TGTGCCAGCAGCGCCTCTAGCGGGGGCACAGATACGCAGTATTTT.

The V gene is TRBV5-6, the J gene TRBJ1-2; 10 positions match TRBD1. This CDR3 spans 15 amino acids. Trimming took 3 bases from V and 4 from J; bases not matched to a gene: 6. Germline V lookup: CDR1 SGHDT, CDR2 YYEEEE. The CDR3: CASSWTGDRGYGYTF. CDR3 sequence (DNA): TGTGCCAGCAGCTGGACAGGGGACAGGGGCTATGGCTACACCTTC.

The gene calls are TRBV28 and TRBJ2-4; TRBD2 matches 7 bases. The CDR3 has 16 amino acids. V was pared by 6 bases and J by 3 bases, with 11 bases of the junction left unmatched. Germline CDR1 reads MDHEN; CDR2 reads SYDVKM. For the CDR3, the DNA is TGTGCCAGCAGCCGACCCGGGACGGGGGGCAAAAACATTCAGTACTTC. Its translation is CASSRPGTGGKNIQYF.

V and J are TRBV30 and TRBJ1-5; D may be TRBD1 (6 bases). CDR1 and CDR2 (germline): GTSNPN, SVGIG (reference sequence). The V gene lost 3 bases and the J gene lost 5 bases, with 20 bases spanning the gap. The CDR3 runs 16 residues. The CDR3 protein is CAWSRLTGQTHQPQHF. The CDR3, as DNA: TGTGCCTGGAGCCGATTGACGGGACAAACCCATCAGCCCCAGCATTTT.

The rearrangement links TRBV9 to TRBJ1-2, with 9 bases aligning to TRBD1. The CDR3 has 16 residues. CDR1 is SGDLS and CDR2 is YYNGEE in the germline V gene. V lost 0 bases to trimming and J lost 5 bases; unmatched junction nucleotides: 8. CDR3 in DNA: TGTGCCAGCAGCGTAGCCCTTTCGGGACAGGGTTATGGCTACACCTTC. Its translation: CASSVALSGQGYGYTF.

This chain uses TRBV9 with TRBJ2-5; 9 nucleotides agree with TRBD1. The assigned J gene may be wrong: the sequence end matches TRBJ2-7 better. Germline V gene sequence: CDR1 SGDLS, CDR2 YYNGEE. The length of the CDR3 is 14 residues. CDR3: CASSVRTGDGEQYF. CDR3 coding DNA: TGTGCCAGCAGCGTCCGGACAGGGGACGGCGAGCAGTACTTC.

This clone was detected a few times. The chain has TRBV30 and TRBJ1-5; D gene unclear. V was shortened by 5 bases and J by 3 bases, with 8 bases between the two germline ends. Germline CDR1 and CDR2: GTSNPN and SVGIG (reference sequence). The CDR3 runs to 12 residues. CDR3 amino acids: CAWGQDNQPQHF. CDR3 in DNA: TGTGCCTGGGGCCAGGACAATCAGCCCCAGCATTTT.

The CDR3: CASSFGGAGRDEQFF. CDR3 nucleotides: TGTGCCAGCAGCTTCGGGGGGGCCGGTCGGGATGAGCAGTTCTTC. The J gene is TRBJ2-1, the V gene TRBV7-2, with TRBD2 matching 8 bases. V shed 3 bases and J 8 bases; nucleotides not matched to a gene: 9. The CDR3 sequence is 15 residues long. Germline CDR1 reads SGHTA; CDR2 reads FQGNSA. Filled out from reference TRBV7-2 and TRBJ2-1, the complete variable domain reads GAGVSQSPSNKVTEKGKDVELRCDPISGHTALYWYRQSLGQGLEFLIYFQGNSAPDKSGLPSDRFSAERTGGSVSTLTIQRTQQEDSAVYLCASSFGGAGRDEQFFGPGTRLTVL.

This chain links TRBV9 with TRBJ2-3; D may be TRBD1 (5 bases). Trimming pared 4 bases from V and 0 bases from J, leaving 12 bases between. The CDR3 has 15 amino acids. Germline CDR1 and CDR2: SGDLS and YYNGEE. In DNA, the CDR3 is TGTGCCAGCAGCTTCCTAGGGGAAAGCACAGATACGCAGTATTTT. It yields the protein CASSFLGESTDTQYF. The entire variable domain, with the rest obtained from reference TRBV9 and TRBJ2-3, is as follows: DSGVTQTPKHLITATGQRVTLRCSPRSGDLSVYWYQQSLDQGLQFLIQYYNGEERAKGNILERFSAQQFPDLHSELNLSSLELGDSALYFCASSFLGESTDTQYFGPGTRLTVL.

The chain uses TRBV7-2 and TRBJ1-2, with D unresolved. V was cut by 5 bases and J by 4 bases, with 29 bases left in between. This CDR3 is 19 amino acids long. Germline loops: CDR1 SGHTA, CDR2 FQGNSA. CDR3 DNA: TGTGCCAGCAGCCCCATATTCTATTATTCGACGGAGCTTGGCTATGGCTACACCTTC. Amino acids: CASSPIFYYSTELGYGYTF.

This chain uses TRBV5-5 with TRBJ2-7, with a weak D call TRBD2 (6 bases). Deletions cut 3 bases from V and 2 bases from J, with 12 bases between. Germline loops: CDR1 SGHKS, CDR2 YYEKEE (reference sequence). This CDR3 is 14 amino acids long. In nucleotides, the CDR3 is TGTGCCAGCAGCTCCGGGACTCTGACCTACGAGCAGTACTTC. Encoded protein: CASSSGTLTYEQYF.

The V and J genes are TRBV6-1 and TRBJ1-6; 9 positions agree with TRBD1. This CDR3 contains 15 residues. Per the germline V gene, CDR1 is MNHNS and CDR2 is SASEGT. After removal of 7 bases from V and 9 bases from J, the junction contained 10 bases not matched to a gene. CDR3 protein: CASNHFRDRASPLHF. For the CDR3, the DNA is TGTGCCAGCAATCACTTCCGGGACAGGGCTTCACCCCTCCACTTT.

Here the CDR3 reads CASSKTPSPSYEQYF. DNA for the CDR3: TGTGCCAGCAGTAAGACACCCAGCCCCTCCTACGAGCAGTACTTC. V gene TRBV2 combines with J gene TRBJ2-7, with D uncertain. The CDR3 is 15 residues long. V was clipped by 5 bases and J by 0 bases, with 14 bases between them. The germline V gene encodes CDR1 SNHLY and CDR2 FYNNEI.

V gene TRBV11-2 combines with J gene TRBJ2-1; TRBD2 is a possible D gene (6 bases). Germline V gene sequence: CDR1 SGHAT, CDR2 FQNNGV. Trimming cost V 0 bases and J 9 bases, with 15 bases left between them. This CDR3 is 15 amino acids long. CDR3 sequence reads: CASSLEVRGIGEQFF. The CDR3 nucleotides read TGTGCCAGCAGCTTAGAGGTCCGGGGGATTGGTGAGCAGTTCTTC.